Each of the 18 T cell receptor beta chains below was sequenced from the same sample in a study of T cells in Graves' hyperthyroidism and ophthalmopathy. TCR beta CDR3 regions were amplified from RNA. TCR CDR3 regions were first amplified by RT-PCR with HTBI primers. One entry per CDR3 protein, called by TCRdb with MiXCR from the multiplex PCR reads. Altogether 40,000 to 60,000 distinct CDR3 sequences are present, less than 65% being singletons, with the ten largest covering 34%. The material sequenced was peripheral blood or thyroid tissue (not recorded which). The receptors derive from a young man with Graves' hyperthyroidism.

This clonotype was detected only once. The chain combines TRBV10-3 with TRBJ1-5; D perhaps matches TRBD1 (5 bases). CDR1 and CDR2 (germline): ENHRY, SYGVKD. The CDR3 covers 13 residues. With 4 bases removed from V and 7 bases from J, the gap between germline ends came to 11 bases. For the CDR3, the DNA is TGTGCCATCAGTGTGCAGGGCGACCAGCCCCAGCATTTT. The encoded protein is CAISVQGDQPQHF.

This sequence joins TRBV5-1 and TRBJ1-5; 7 positions agree with TRBD1. Trimming removed 9 bases from V and 6 bases from J; junction bases left unmatched: 9. The CDR3 runs to 13 residues. The V gene's germline CDR1 is SGHRS and CDR2 YFSETQ. The CDR3 loop is CATGEGAGQPQHF. The CDR3 DNA reads TGCGCCACCGGGGAGGGGGCGGGTCAGCCCCAGCATTTT. Filled out from reference TRBV5-1 and TRBJ1-5, the complete variable domain reads KAGVTQTPRYLIKTRGQQVTLSCSPISGHRSVSWYQQTPGQGLQFLFEYFSETQRNKGNFPGRFSGRQFSNSRSEMNVSTLELGDSALYLCATGEGAGQPQHFGDGTRLSIL.

This clonotype has a count of ten or more. The chain is built from TRBV11-2 and TRBJ1-6; the D gene is possibly TRBD1 (5 bases). The CDR3 length is 18 residues. Trimming stripped 0 bases from V and 3 bases from J, with 15 bases between. Germline lookup yields CDR1 SGHAT and CDR2 FQNNGV. The CDR3 DNA is TGTGCCAGCAGCTTAGATGGGGGGGTACACGGCTATAATTCACCCCTCCACTTT. Its translation: CASSLDGGVHGYNSPLHF.

The chain combines TRBV7-8 with TRBJ2-7, with 8 bases matching TRBD1. This CDR3 has 13 amino acids. Germline V gene sequence: CDR1 SGHVS, CDR2 FQNEAQ. V gave up 3 bases and J gave up 5 bases; unmatched junction bases: 3. The CDR3 here is CASSLDRVNEQYF. The CDR3 DNA reads TGTGCCAGCAGCTTGGACAGGGTGAACGAGCAGTACTTC.

The chain recombines TRBV20-1 with TRBJ2-7; 7 bases agree with TRBD1. The CDR3 totals 13 residues. Germline trimming cut 4 bases from V and 3 bases from J; bases unmatched to any gene: 6. Germline lookup yields CDR1 DFQATT and CDR2 SNEGSKA (reference sequence). The CDR3 spells CSATPGQNYEQYF. The CDR3 nucleotides read TGCAGTGCTACTCCGGGACAGAACTACGAGCAGTACTTC.

Notes on this clonotype: Relative to the germline gene, one junction end is altered; a read error may explain this. The rearrangement links TRBV20-1 to TRBJ2-7; the D is unclear. The CDR3 is 15 residues long. Germline assignment: CDR1 DFQATT and CDR2 SNEGSKA (reference sequence). The CDR3: CSARGLEGPWYELYF. Here the CDR3 DNA reads TGCAGTGCTAGGGGGTTAGAAGGCCCTTGGTACGAGCTGTACTTC.

As for this clonotype: The CDR3 ends on some other residue instead of the conserved phenylalanine or tryptophan, so this is likely a read error. The chain has TRBV5-6 and TRBJ1-5; D ambiguous. CDR1 and CDR2 from the germline V gene are SGHDT and YYEEEE. The CDR3 length is 14 residues. V was cut by 0 bases and J by 3 bases, with 7 bases left in between. The CDR3: CASSLGYDNQPQHL. The DNA for the CDR3 is TGTGCCAGCAGCTTGGGATATGACAATCAGCCCCAGCATCTT.

The V gene is TRBV6-1, the J gene TRBJ2-3; 11 positions match TRBD2. J gave up 6 bases and V 0 bases, and 8 bases lay outside the gene matches. Germline CDR1 reads MNHNS; CDR2 reads SASEGT. This CDR3 has 17 residues. DNA of the CDR3: TGTGCCAGCAGTGAAGCCGTACTAGCGGGAGTATCCGATACGCAGTATTTT. Protein product: CASSEAVLAGVSDTQYF.

As DNA, the CDR3 is TGTGCCATCAGTGACCACCCGTGGGACAGGGGGCCTGGCTACACCTTC. Its translation: CAISDHPWDRGPGYTF. The chain has TRBV10-3 and TRBJ1-2; TRBD1 matches at 12 bases. Trimming cost V 3 bases and J 7 bases; bases outside gene matches: 9. CDR1 is ENHRY, CDR2 SYGVKD, per germline. This CDR3 comprises 16 residues.

This clonotype showed up many times. The J gene is TRBJ1-3, the V gene TRBV30; 8 nucleotides align to TRBD1. The CDR3 length is 14 residues. Germline CDR1 and CDR2: GTSNPN and SVGIG (reference sequence). Unmatched junction bases numbered 5, after V lost 5 bases and J lost 2 bases. This chain's CDR3 is CAWVGQGTGNTIYF. In nucleotides, the CDR3 is TGTGCCTGGGTAGGACAGGGCACTGGAAACACCATATATTTT.

This clonotype was recorded only once. V and J are TRBV10-3 and TRBJ1-4; D gene unclear. This CDR3 is built from 13 residues. The germline V gene has CDR1 ENHRY and CDR2 SYGVKD. V shed 4 bases and J shed 8 bases, with 11 bases lying between them. The CDR3 is CAISGAMGEKLFF. For the CDR3, the DNA is TGTGCCATCAGTGGGGCCATGGGCGAAAAACTGTTTTTT.

This clonotype was found once. The V and J genes are TRBV11-2 and TRBJ1-2; 7 bases match TRBD1. The length of the CDR3 is 13 residues. Unmatched junction bases numbered 5, after V lost 2 bases and J lost 8 bases. Germline values: CDR1 SGHAT, CDR2 FQNNGV. This CDR3 is CASSLHRGNGYTF. CDR3 sequence (DNA): TGTGCCAGCAGCTTACACAGGGGAAACGGCTACACCTTC.

Ten or more counts support this clonotype. The chain recombines TRBV20-1 with TRBJ2-7; D is unresolved. The V end was cut by 5 bases, the J end by 0 bases, with 11 bases between. Per germline, CDR1 DFQATT and CDR2 SNEGSKA (reference sequence). The CDR3 length is 13 residues. The CDR3 reads CSAGPLSSYEQYF. CDR3 in DNA: TGCAGTGCTGGGCCCCTGAGCTCCTACGAGCAGTACTTC.

This clonotype turned up a few times. Since the CDR3 does not end with the conserved phenylalanine or tryptophan, this likely comes from a read error. The DNA is left out, because the CDR3 cannot be placed on it with certainty; the CDR3 is given as TCRdb lists it. This chain uses TRBV29-1 with TRBJ2-7; TRBD1 reflects the table's D call only, with no check against the DNA. The CDR3 contains 13 residues when both ends are counted. Germline V lookup: CDR1 SQVTM, CDR2 ANQGSEA. The CDR3 loop reads CSVSGQGAYERYL.

This clonotype came up a few times. The chain joins TRBV10-3 to TRBJ1-2; 9 bases are shared with TRBD1. There are 16 residues in the CDR3. From germline, CDR1 is ENHRY and CDR2 SYGVKD. The V gene end was trimmed by 6 bases and the J gene end by 2 bases; junction bases not matched to a gene: 10. As DNA, the CDR3 is TGTGCCATCAGGGGACAGGGTCCCCTAGGGAACTATGGCTACACCTTC. It yields the protein CAIRGQGPLGNYGYTF.

This chain connects TRBV29-1 to TRBJ1-5, with unresolved D. V lost 2 bases and J 1 base, leaving 6 bases between the germline ends. This CDR3 is built from 13 residues. Looked up from germline, CDR1 is SQVTM and CDR2 is ANQGSEA. CDR3 coding DNA: TGCAGCGTTGAAATTGACAGCAATCAGCCCCAGCATTTT. Protein: CSVEIDSNQPQHF.

This chain connects TRBV11-2 to TRBJ2-7; 7 nucleotides match TRBD2. J was trimmed by 2 bases and V by 7 bases; bases with no gene match: 11. Germline loops: CDR1 SGHAT, CDR2 FQNNGV. This CDR3 region has 15 residues. CDR3 DNA sequence: TGTGCCAGCATCCGAACTGCGGGAGAGACCTACGAGCAGTACTTC. Its translation is CASIRTAGETYEQYF.

This clonotype has at least ten counts. The chain combines TRBV12-3 or TRBV12-4 with TRBJ2-7, with 9 bases that match TRBD1. The CDR3 is 14 residues long. The V gene end was trimmed by 7 bases and the J gene end by 5 bases; junction bases not matched to a gene: 9. CDR3 sequence reads: CASITGTGINEQYF. For the CDR3, the DNA is TGTGCCAGCATTACCGGGACAGGGATAAACGAGCAGTACTTC.